Listed below are T cell receptor beta chains from one sample, sequenced in a study of regulatory T cells in long-lasting Graves disease. TCRdb itself ran the multiplex PCR reads through MiXCR, one entry per CDR3 protein. The sample has around 460,000 distinct CDR3 sequences, 20% to 25% seen once. The starting material was peripheral blood mononuclear cells (PBMCs), obtained when the disease was refractory, from a patient treated with antithyroid drugs. These receptors were obtained from a female donor with Graves disease. CDR3s include the opening cysteine and the closing phenylalanine or tryptophan. D genes are given only for firm matches. Size is omitted from some rows. Given values are once, few, many or a class for expanded clones.

-	TRBV30	-	TRBJ1-2	TGTGCCCTGGGACGGCTCTATGGCTACACCTTC	CALGRLYGYTF
TRBD2	TRBV7-2	many	TRBJ2-3	TGTGCCAGCAGCTCCGGGGCGGGGGCAGATACGCAGTATTTT	CASSSGAGADTQYF
TRBD1	TRBV28	many	TRBJ1-1	TGTGCCAGCAGTTCGGGACAGGGAGTAACGAGGACTGAAGCTTTCTTT	CASSSGQGVTRTEAFF
-	TRBV30	-	TRBJ1-5	TGTGCCTGGAGTGATAGTTTCAATCAGCCCCAGCATTTT	CAWSDSFNQPQHF
-	TRBV24-1	once	TRBJ1-5	TGTGCCACCAGTGCGGCCAGCAATCAGCCCCAGCATTTT	CATSAASNQPQHF
-	TRBV12-3/TRBV12-4	many	TRBJ1-2	TGTGCCAGCGCCAGCCGGGACTACCCCTATGGCTACACCTTC	CASASRDYPYGYTF
-	TRBV12-3/TRBV12-4	-	TRBJ1-1	TGTGCCAGCAGTCGCTATGGGGGTAGCACTGAAGCTTTCTTT	CASSRYGGSTEAFF
TRBD2	TRBV5-1	-	TRBJ2-7	TGCGCCAGCAGCACCGGACTAGCGGGGGCCGAGCAGTACTTC	CASSTGLAGAEQYF
TRBD2	TRBV28	many	TRBJ2-5	TGTGCCAGCAGTCCCCGGCGGACTAGCGAGGAGACCCAGTACTTC	CASSPRRTSEETQYF
-	TRBV6-1	many	TRBJ2-4	TGTGCCAGCAGTGAAGGGGAAAGGAGGGACCTTGAAAACATTCAGTACTTC	CASSEGERRDLENIQYF
TRBD1	TRBV29-1	many	TRBJ1-1	TGCAGCGTTGCCGGGACAGGGGGCGCAGTAGGAAACACTGAAGCTTTCTTT	CSVAGTGGAVGNTEAFF
-	TRBV24-1	many	TRBJ1-1	TGTGCCACCAGTGCAGGGACTGAAGCTTTCTTT	CATSAGTEAFF
TRBD2	TRBV6-2/TRBV6-3	-	TRBJ2-7	TGTGCCAGCAGTTACTCAGGCGGGAGGGGATGGGAGCAGTACTTC	CASSYSGGRGWEQYF
-	TRBV6-2/TRBV6-3	few	TRBJ1-1	TGTGCCAGCAGTTACGTGGGGGTGAACACTGAAGCTTTCTTT	CASSYVGVNTEAFF
-	TRBV2	many	TRBJ1-6	TGTGCCAGCACCCCGGAGGGGGGTTACTCACCCCTCCACTTT	CASTPEGGYSPLHF
-	TRBV7-9	-	TRBJ2-3	TGTGCCAGCAGCTCCCGACTATCAGATACGCAGTATTTT	CASSSRLSDTQYF
TRBD1	TRBV3-1	-	TRBJ1-1	TGTGCCAGCAGCCCCGGACAGGGGGCCGTCACTGAAGCTTTCTTT	CASSPGQGAVTEAFF
-	TRBV19	-	TRBJ2-7	TGTGCCAGTAGTATGGCGGTGGCAGCCGAGCAGTACTTC	CASSMAVAAEQYF
-	TRBV4-1	once	TRBJ1-2	TGCGCCAGCAGCCAAGGTATATTACGAGGGAATGGCTACACCTTC	CASSQGILRGNGYTF
TRBD1	TRBV28	-	TRBJ2-1	TGTGCCAGCAGTTCCGGACAGGGGAGGAATGAGCAGTTCTTC	CASSSGQGRNEQFF
TRBD2	TRBV20-1	few	TRBJ2-5	TGCAGTGCTTTTCTTAGCGGGGGGGAAGAGACCCAGTACTTC	CSAFLSGGEETQYF
-	TRBV12-3/TRBV12-4	many	TRBJ1-2	TGTGCCAGCAGGCCCACAGACAGCAATGGCTACACCTTC	CASRPTDSNGYTF
-	TRBV14	once	TRBJ2-1	TGTGCCAGCAGCCAGGGGTACCGGGCCCCACAGTTCTTC	CASSQGYRAPQFF
TRBD2	TRBV7-6	-	TRBJ2-7	TGTGCCAGCAGCTTTCTGAGGCTAGCGGAACCCTACGAGCAGTACTTC	CASSFLRLAEPYEQYF
-	TRBV28	few	TRBJ2-2	TGTGCCAGCAGTTCCGCGACTAGAGGGAGACCCGGGGAGCTGTTTTTT	CASSSATRGRPGELFF
TRBD1	TRBV7-2	many	TRBJ2-5	TGTGCCAGCAGCTCTCGACAGGGGGCGGGAGAGACCCAGTACTTC	CASSSRQGAGETQYF
-	TRBV5-1	few	TRBJ2-7	TGCGCCAGCAGCTCACACAGACATTACGAGCAGTACTTC	CASSSHRHYEQYF
-	TRBV12-3/TRBV12-4	many	TRBJ1-1	TGTGCCAGCAGTTTAAATCAGTATGAAGCTTTCTTT	CASSLNQYEAFF
-	TRBV7-9	many	TRBJ1-1	TGTGCCAGCAGTTTGGGCAGGGATGAAGCTTTCTTT	CASSLGRDEAFF
TRBD2	TRBV11-3	-	TRBJ2-1	TGTGCCAGCAGCTTCTTTGCGGGAGAGGGTTACAACAATGAGCAGTTCTTC	CASSFFAGEGYNNEQFF
-	TRBV28	many	TRBJ1-4	TGTGCCAGCAGTTTAGGCAGGGAGGAAAAACTGTTTTTT	CASSLGREEKLFF
-	TRBV2	-	TRBJ1-6	TGTGCCAGCAGTAAGGGCTTTGCTCCCCTCCACTTT	CASSKGFAPLHF
-	TRBV7-9	few	TRBJ1-1	TGTGCCAGCAGCTCCACCTTTACGTTTAGGGGGTCGGACACTGAAGCTTTCTTT	CASSSTFTFRGSDTEAFF
-	TRBV20-1	-	TRBJ2-6	TGCAGTGCTAGAGAAGCCCAGGGCCGTGGGGCCAACGTCCTGACTTTC	CSAREAQGRGANVLTF
TRBD1	TRBV28	many	TRBJ1-2	TGTGCCAGCAGGTGGACAGGCTTTGGCTATGGCTACACCTTC	CASRWTGFGYGYTF
-	TRBV27	many	TRBJ1-2	TGTGCCAGCAGTTTGCCGGGCGGCTATGGCTACACCTTC	CASSLPGGYGYTF
-	TRBV28	many	TRBJ2-2	TGTGCCAGCACCTTGGGCCTTGGAGGCACCGGGGAGCTGTTTTTT	CASTLGLGGTGELFF
-	TRBV5-1	-	TRBJ2-5	TGCGCCAGCAGCTCTTATAGGGTTGAGGAGACCCAGTACTTC	CASSSYRVEETQYF
TRBD2	TRBV20-1	many	TRBJ2-5	TGCAGTGCTAGAGATTGGGGGGGGACCCAAGAGACCCAGTACTTC	CSARDWGGTQETQYF
TRBD1	TRBV7-8	few	TRBJ1-2	TGTGCCAGCAGCGCGGACAGGCTCTCCTATGGCTACACCTTC	CASSADRLSYGYTF
-	TRBV27	-	TRBJ1-2	TGTGCCAGCAGTTTGCTCGGTCAGGGAGGCTACACCTTC	CASSLLGQGGYTF
-	TRBV27	-	TRBJ1-1	TGTGCCAGCAGTTTATGGGGGAGTAATGAAGCTTTCTTT	CASSLWGSNEAFF
TRBD1	TRBV5-1	many	TRBJ2-7	TGCGCCAGCAGCCCCTACGGGACAGGGTTCGGCGAGCAGTACTTC	CASSPYGTGFGEQYF
-	TRBV7-2	-	TRBJ2-7	TGTGTCAGCAGCCCACAGACAGCGCCCCTGGATGAGCAGTACTTC	CVSSPQTAPLDEQYF
-	TRBV20-1	many	TRBJ1-6	TGCAGTGCTAGTCTCAGTGGAGGAGATTCACCCCTCCACTTT	CSASLSGGDSPLHF
-	TRBV7-2	few	TRBJ2-3	TGTGCCAGCAGCCAAAACCGGGACTTCTGGGTTCCAGATACGCAGTATTTT	CASSQNRDFWVPDTQYF
-	TRBV6-5	-	TRBJ2-5	TGTGCCAGCAGTTACTCGGACAGCGCAAGCGAGACCCAGTACTTC	CASSYSDSASETQYF
TRBD1	TRBV29-1	-	TRBJ2-2	TGCAGCGTTCGGACAGGGATGACCGGGGAGCTGTTTTTT	CSVRTGMTGELFF
TRBD1	TRBV19	-	TRBJ2-2	TGTGCCAGTAGTCTCCCGGCCCGACAGGGGAACACCGGGGAGCTGTTTTTT	CASSLPARQGNTGELFF
-	TRBV24-1	-	TRBJ2-2	TGTGCCACCAGTGATTTCAGGGAAAACACCGGGGAGCTGTTTTTT	CATSDFRENTGELFF
-	TRBV7-2	few	TRBJ1-4	TGTGCCAGCAGCGTGACAGGCTCTAATGAAAAACTGTTTTTT	CASSVTGSNEKLFF
-	TRBV13	few	TRBJ1-2	TGTGCCAGCAGCTTAGTCCGGGACACCCGTAACTATGGCTACACCTTC	CASSLVRDTRNYGYTF